The 19 T cell receptor beta chains below come from one sample, sequenced in a study of blood T cell repertoires in COVID-19. Only in-frame clones appear in the TCRdb table, and some are missing; sequencing was by immunoSEQ multiplex PCR. The sample carries some 100,000 clones, 86% recorded once. Sequenced input: peripheral blood. These TCRs come from a human donor in a cohort sampled during active COVID-19.

This chain joins TRBV19 and TRBJ2-1, with 10 bases identical to TRBD2. With V trimmed by 5 bases and J by 4 bases, 5 bases remained unmatched. Germline V gene lookup returns CDR1 LNHDA and CDR2 SQIVND (reference sequence). The length of the CDR3 is 15 residues. In DNA form, the CDR3 reads TGTGCCAGTAGTCCGCTAGCGGGAGCTTACAATGAGCAGTTCTTC. Its protein is CASSPLAGAYNEQFF. Variable domain in full (rest from reference TRBV19 and TRBJ2-1): DGGITQSPKYLFRKEGQNVTLSCEQNLNHDAMYWYRQDPGQGLRLIYYSQIVNDFQKGDIAEGYSVSREKKESFPLTVTSAQKNPTAFYLCASSPLAGAYNEQFFGPGTRLTVL.

This clone was seen just once. The V gene is TRBV20-1, the J gene TRBJ2-5; D gene unclear. V was pared by 3 bases and J by 5 bases, with 4 bases between. Per germline, CDR1 DFQATT and CDR2 SNEGSKA (reference sequence). The CDR3 is 10 amino acids. The DNA of the CDR3 is TGCAGTGCTAGTTCGGAGACCCAGTACTTC. It is translated as CSASSETQYF.

The chain carries TRBV28 and TRBJ1-5, with D tentatively TRBD1 (6 bases). Germline V lookup: CDR1 MDHEN, CDR2 SYDVKM. V lost 1 base and J lost 3, with 10 bases in between. This CDR3 is built from 15 residues. CDR3 sequence reads: CASSLSGDNNQPQHF. CDR3 coding DNA: TGTGCCAGCAGTTTATCAGGGGACAACAATCAGCCCCAGCATTTT.

The CDR3 nucleotides read TGTGCCAGCAGCTTAGCTACAGGATCTGGGGCCAACGTCCTGACTTTC. Protein: CASSLATGSGANVLTF. This sequence joins TRBV7-9 and TRBJ2-6; possible D gene TRBD1, 5 bases. CDR3 length: 16 residues. Trimming shortened V by 0 bases and J by 1 base, and 7 bases separated the two germline ends. Germline CDR1 reads SEHNR; CDR2 reads FQNEAQ (reference sequence).

The chain employs TRBV7-8 and TRBJ1-2, with D tentatively TRBD1 (6 bases). Germline CDR1 and CDR2: SGHVS and FQNEAQ. This CDR3 contains 17 residues. Between the trimmed V and J ends, which lost 1 base and 3 bases, there was a span of 18 bases. CDR3 loop: CASSLGSPRGGYYGYTF. DNA of the CDR3: TGTGCCAGCAGCTTAGGGTCCCCAAGGGGGGGTTACTATGGCTACACCTTC.

CDR3 region: CASTLGVGGGRGSGELFF. CDR3 nucleotides: TGTGCCAGCACCCTGGGAGTTGGCGGGGGCCGGGGCTCCGGGGAGCTGTTTTTT. The V call is TRBV11-2, the J call TRBJ2-2, with D tentatively TRBD2 (7 bases). The CDR3 length is 18 residues. CDR1 SGHAT and CDR2 FQNNGV come from the germline V gene. Trimming shortened V by 7 bases and J by 6 bases, and 27 bases separated the two germline ends.

V and J are TRBV19 and TRBJ1-5; maybe TRBD1 (5 bases). From germline, CDR1 is LNHDA and CDR2 SQIVND (reference sequence). This CDR3 contains 17 residues. V was clipped by 2 bases and J by 0 bases, with 14 bases between them. The CDR3 here is CASSILDITYSNQPQHF. CDR3 sequence (DNA): TGTGCCAGTAGTATATTGGACATAACTTATAGCAATCAGCCCCAGCATTTT.

The rearrangement links TRBV6-1 to TRBJ2-1; 9 bases match TRBD2. Per the germline V gene, CDR1 is MNHNS and CDR2 is SASEGT. J was trimmed by 6 bases and V by 3 bases; bases with no gene match: 9. CDR3 size: 16 residues. This CDR3 is CASSDISAGGLNEQFF. CDR3 coding DNA: TGTGCCAGCAGTGATATATCAGCGGGAGGCCTCAATGAGCAGTTCTTC.

The chain has TRBV3-1 (or the pseudogene TRBV3-2) and TRBJ2-5, with TRBD2 matching 9 bases. CDR3 length: 15 amino acids. Trimming cost V 3 bases and J 5 bases; bases outside gene matches: 7. Germline V gene data show CDR1 as LGHDT and CDR2 as YNNKEL (reference sequence). CDR3 sequence: CASSQMTSGSETQYF. In nucleotides, the CDR3 is TGTGCCAGCAGCCAGATGACTAGCGGTAGTGAGACCCAGTACTTC.

This clone came up once. The chain couples TRBV12-5 to TRBJ2-6; D unclear. Trimming cost V 0 bases and J 0 bases, with 6 bases left between them. The CDR3 length is 16 residues. Looked up from germline, CDR1 is LGHNT and CDR2 is FRNRAP. CDR3 sequence (DNA): TGTGCTAGTGGTTTGGTCGGTAGCTCTGGGGCCAACGTCCTGACTTTC. Amino acids: CASGLVGSSGANVLTF. Full variable domain (remainder filled in from reference TRBV12-5 and TRBJ2-6): DARVTQTPRHKVTEMGQEVTMRCQPILGHNTVFWYRQTMMQGLELLAYFRNRAPLDDSGMPKDRFSAEMPDATLATLKIQPSEPRDSAVYFCASGLVGSSGANVLTFGAGSRLTVL.

The chain joins TRBV5-1 to TRBJ2-3, with 11 nucleotides matching TRBD2. There are 15 residues in the CDR3. Trimming took 2 bases from V and 5 from J; bases not matched to a gene: 4. The germline V gene encodes CDR1 SGHRS and CDR2 YFSETQ. The CDR3: CASSFSGGVIDTQYF. CDR3 DNA sequence: TGCGCCAGCAGCTTTAGCGGGGGGGTGATAGATACGCAGTATTTT.

This sequence joins TRBV7-3 and TRBJ2-7; a possible D gene is TRBD1 (7 bases). The CDR3 spans 13 residues. Looked up from germline, CDR1 is SGHTA and CDR2 is FQGTGA. The ends were cut back, 4 bases at V and 5 bases at J, with 12 bases in the middle. CDR3 loop: CASSWSRGDEQYF. CDR3 DNA: TGTGCCAGCAGCTGGAGCAGGGGGGACGAGCAGTACTTC.

The chain carries TRBV7-2 and TRBJ2-1; TRBD2 agrees at 10 bases. This CDR3 is built from 15 residues. V gave up 1 base and J gave up 8 bases; unmatched junction bases: 5. Germline loops: CDR1 SGHTA, CDR2 FQGNSA. In DNA, the CDR3 is TGTGCCAGCAGCTTAGATAGCGGGGGGCTCTATGAGCAGTTCTTC. Amino acid sequence: CASSLDSGGLYEQFF.

This clone was picked up one time. V and J are TRBV4-1 and TRBJ2-5, with unresolved D. The germline V and J ends were trimmed by 2 bases and 2 bases, with 9 bases remaining between them. CDR1 and CDR2 (germline): MGHRA, YSYEKL. The CDR3 loop spans 14 amino acids. CDR3 sequence (DNA): TGCGCCAGCAGCCAATCTCCCCAGCAAGAGACCCAGTACTTC. Its protein is CASSQSPQQETQYF.

The chain employs TRBV7-2 and TRBJ1-4, with a possible D match to TRBD1 (5 bases). The CDR3 has 16 amino acids. The germline V and J ends were trimmed by 3 bases and 5 bases, with 16 bases remaining between them. CDR1 and CDR2 from the germline V gene are SGHTA and FQGNSA. CDR3 sequence (DNA): TGTGCCAGCAGCTTGAGACCACAGGAATCGAATGAAAAACTGTTTTTT. Encoded protein: CASSLRPQESNEKLFF. Variable domain in full (rest from reference TRBV7-2 and TRBJ1-4): GAGVSQSPSNKVTEKGKDVELRCDPISGHTALYWYRQSLGQGLEFLIYFQGNSAPDKSGLPSDRFSAERTGGSVSTLTIQRTQQEDSAVYLCASSLRPQESNEKLFFGSGTQLSVL.

The rearrangement joins TRBV29-1 to TRBJ2-7; tentative D call: TRBD2 (5 bases). From germline, CDR1 is SQVTM and CDR2 ANQGSEA. V was trimmed by 3 bases and J by 3 bases, leaving 12 bases between them. This CDR3 has 13 residues. The CDR3 loop is CSVDMGVGYEQYF. The CDR3 nucleotides read TGCAGCGTTGATATGGGAGTTGGCTACGAGCAGTACTTC.

The J gene is TRBJ1-3, the V gene TRBV7-2, with unresolved D. Trimming took 1 base from V and 0 from J, leaving 7 bases between them. CDR3 length equals 15 residues. CDR1 is SGHTA and CDR2 is FQGNSA in the germline V gene. In nucleotides, the CDR3 is TGTGCCAGCAGCTTAGTGAGCGTCTCTGGAAACACCATATATTTT. This encodes CASSLVSVSGNTIYF.

This clone was counted once. This chain connects TRBV19 to TRBJ1-1; D is unresolved. Germline V gene sequence: CDR1 LNHDA, CDR2 SQIVND (reference sequence). The CDR3 loop spans 13 amino acids. V gave up 4 bases and J gave up 1 base, with 7 bases separating them. Here the CDR3 DNA reads TGTGCCAGTAGTACACAGTCGAACACTGAAGCTTTCTTT. Amino acid sequence: CASSTQSNTEAFF.

The chain combines TRBV9 with TRBJ2-3; D is uncertain. The ends were cut back, 0 bases at V and 2 bases at J, with 4 bases in the middle. The CDR3 has 13 residues. Germline V gene lookup returns CDR1 SGDLS and CDR2 YYNGEE. The CDR3 region is CASSVVSTDTQYF. The CDR3 coding sequence is TGTGCCAGCAGCGTAGTCTCCACAGATACGCAGTATTTT. The full variable domain, completed using reference TRBV9 and TRBJ2-3, is DSGVTQTPKHLITATGQRVTLRCSPRSGDLSVYWYQQSLDQGLQFLIQYYNGEERAKGNILERFSAQQFPDLHSELNLSSLELGDSALYFCASSVVSTDTQYFGPGTRLTVL.